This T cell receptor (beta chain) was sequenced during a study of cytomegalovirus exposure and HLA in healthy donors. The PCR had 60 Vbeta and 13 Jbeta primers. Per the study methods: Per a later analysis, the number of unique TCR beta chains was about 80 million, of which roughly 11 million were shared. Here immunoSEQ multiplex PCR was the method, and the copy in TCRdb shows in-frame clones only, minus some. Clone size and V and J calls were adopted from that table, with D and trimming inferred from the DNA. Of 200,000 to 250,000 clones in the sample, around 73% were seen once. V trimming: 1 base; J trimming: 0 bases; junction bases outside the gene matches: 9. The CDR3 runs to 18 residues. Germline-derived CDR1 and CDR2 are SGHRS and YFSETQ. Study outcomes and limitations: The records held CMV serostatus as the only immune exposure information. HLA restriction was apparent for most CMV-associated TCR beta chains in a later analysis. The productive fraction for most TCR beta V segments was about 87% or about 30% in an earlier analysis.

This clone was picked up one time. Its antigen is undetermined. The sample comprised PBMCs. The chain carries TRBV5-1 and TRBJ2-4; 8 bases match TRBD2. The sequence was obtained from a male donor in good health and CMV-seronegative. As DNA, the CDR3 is TGCGCCAGCAGCTTGACCGCGGGAGGACCGGGAGCCAAAAACATTCAGTACTTC. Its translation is CASSLTAGGPGAKNIQYF. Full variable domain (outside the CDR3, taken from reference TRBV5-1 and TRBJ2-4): KAGVTQTPRYLIKTRGQQVTLSCSPISGHRSVSWYQQTPGQGLQFLFEYFSETQRNKGNFPGRFSGRQFSNSRSEMNVSTLELGDSALYLCASSLTAGGPGAKNIQYFGAGTRLSVL.